Listed below are T cell receptor beta chains from one sample, sequenced in a study of shared clonotypes between healthy human individuals. Clones were read by immunoSEQ multiplex PCR, and TCRdb kept only the in-frame ones, dropping some. The repertoire consists of approximately 600,000 clones, with 85% to 95% occurring once and the leading ten covering over 0.1%. Material for sequencing was naive CD8+ T cells sorted from blood. Receptor source: a woman aged 25 to 39 in good health. Both conserved end residues are part of each CDR3. The D gene is left open where the match is weak. The size field is filled for only some rows; it gives once, few, many or a size class.

abundance	d_gene	v_gene	j_gene	CDR3nt	CDR3aa
once	-	TRBV7-8	TRBJ2-5	TGTGCCAGCAGCTTAGATCACAGGGAGGTCTCCGGGGAGACCCAGTACTTC	CASSLDHREVSGETQYF
once	TRBD1	TRBV30	TRBJ1-2	TGTGCCTGGGCGACAGGGGTTAGTAACTATGGCTACACCTTC	CAWATGVSNYGYTF
-	TRBD1	TRBV19	TRBJ1-1	TGTGCCAGTAGTATAAACAGGGGCACTGAAGCTTTCTTT	CASSINRGTEAFF
-	-	TRBV5-1	TRBJ2-4	TGCGCCAGCAGCTTGGGCGAAGGATGGGACATTCAGTACTTC	CASSLGEGWDIQYF
-	-	TRBV27	TRBJ1-1	TGTGCCAGCAGTTTATCCGGGATTAGCTCTGAAGCTTTCTTT	CASSLSGISSEAFF
-	TRBD2	TRBV27	TRBJ2-5	TGTGCCAGCGCGACTAGCGGAACCCAAGAGACCCAGTACTTC	CASATSGTQETQYF
-	-	TRBV29-1	TRBJ1-2	TGCAGCGTTGTCGGACAGAGCTATGGCTACACCTTC	CSVVGQSYGYTF
-	-	TRBV27	TRBJ2-7	TGTGCCAGCAGTCCCCCCCTAGGTAGCTCCTACGAGCAGTACTTC	CASSPPLGSSYEQYF
-	-	TRBV6-1	TRBJ1-5	TGTGCCAGCAGTGCCACGGGGGCGATGCCTTATAGCAATCAGCCCCAGCATTTT	CASSATGAMPYSNQPQHF
-	TRBD2	TRBV7-9	TRBJ2-1	TGTGCCAGCAGCTCCGGGACTAGCGGGACCCCCTCCTACAATGAGCAGTTCTTC	CASSSGTSGTPSYNEQFF
-	TRBD1	TRBV7-9	TRBJ2-1	TGTGCCAGCAGCCCCCAGGGGGATCCCTATGAGCAGTTCTTC	CASSPQGDPYEQFF
once	-	TRBV28	TRBJ2-5	TGTGCCAGCACAACCTCCATGGGTGAGACCCAGTACTTC	CASTTSMGETQYF
-	-	TRBV5-6	TRBJ1-2	TGTGCCAGCAGCGTGACAGGAAATGGCTACACCTTC	CASSVTGNGYTF
-	TRBD1	TRBV5-1	TRBJ1-2	TGCGCCAGCAGCTTGACAGGGGGGACCTATGGCTACACCTTC	CASSLTGGTYGYTF
-	TRBD1	TRBV4-1	TRBJ1-5	TGCGCCAGCAGCCCCAGACAGGGCGGTCAGCCCCAGCATTTT	CASSPRQGGQPQHF
-	TRBD1	TRBV19	TRBJ1-2	TGTGCCAGTACCGGGACAGGGGGCTGGGACTATGGCTACACCTTC	CASTGTGGWDYGYTF
-	-	TRBV11-2	TRBJ2-7	TGTGCCAGCAGCTTAGAGGCAGGGTCCGGCGAGCAGTACTTC	CASSLEAGSGEQYF
-	-	TRBV30	TRBJ1-2	TGTGCCTGGAGTCCCGGGGGTTATGGCTACACCTTC	CAWSPGGYGYTF
-	-	TRBV27	TRBJ2-2	TGTGCCAGCAGTTTACCCGCCGGGGAGCTGTTTTTT	CASSLPAGELFF
-	TRBD1	TRBV5-1	TRBJ1-1	TGCGCCAGCAACCCGGACAGGGTAATGAACACTGAAGCTTTCTTT	CASNPDRVMNTEAFF
-	TRBD2	TRBV7-9	TRBJ2-1	TGTGCCAGCAGCTTTGGGACTAGCGGACACAATGAGCAGTTCTTC	CASSFGTSGHNEQFF
-	-	TRBV13	TRBJ1-1	TGTGCCAGCAGCTTTGGAACTGAAGCTTTCTTT	CASSFGTEAFF
few	-	TRBV13	TRBJ2-7	TGTGCCAGCAGCCCCACGACTAGCTACGAGCAGTACTTC	CASSPTTSYEQYF
-	-	TRBV7-9	TRBJ2-7	TGTGCCAGCAGCTTAGATCCTCACTCCTACGAGCAGTACTTC	CASSLDPHSYEQYF
-	TRBD2	TRBV27	TRBJ2-1	TGTGCCAGCAGTTATAGCGGGAGGAGCTCCTACAATGAGCAGTTCTTC	CASSYSGRSSYNEQFF
-	TRBD2	TRBV2	TRBJ2-7	TGTGCCAGTTTAGCGGGCCGCCTCCACGAGCAGTACTTC	CASLAGRLHEQYF
-	-	TRBV16	TRBJ2-7	TGTGCCAGCAGCCAGCGGGACGAAGTCCACGAGCAGTACTTC	CASSQRDEVHEQYF
-	-	TRBV7-3	TRBJ2-2	TGTGCCAGCAGCTTATACGGGGTAACCGGGGAGCTGTTTTTT	CASSLYGVTGELFF
-	-	TRBV27	TRBJ2-1	TGTGCCAGCAGTTTTCGCGGGGGCGATTACAATGAGCAGTTCTTC	CASSFRGGDYNEQFF
-	-	TRBV5-4	TRBJ2-5	TGTGCCAGCAGCCATTCTAAGGGGGAGGGCCAAGAGACCCAGTACTTC	CASSHSKGEGQETQYF
-	-	TRBV6-1	TRBJ2-3	TGTGCCAGCGATACAGATACGCAGTATTTT	CASDTDTQYF
-	-	TRBV11-2	TRBJ2-7	TGTGCCAGCAGCTTAGTTGCAGGTTTATCTGACGAGCAGTACTTC	CASSLVAGLSDEQYF
-	-	TRBV29-1	TRBJ1-2	TGCAGCGTTGAAGGGAATAGCTATGGCTACACCTTC	CSVEGNSYGYTF
-	-	TRBV5-4	TRBJ2-1	TGTGCCAGCAGCAGTAACAGTGAGCAGTTCTTC	CASSSNSEQFF
-	TRBD1	TRBV4-2	TRBJ1-2	TGTGCCAGCAGCCAGACAGGGACTTGGGGCTACACCTTC	CASSQTGTWGYTF
-	-	TRBV4-2	TRBJ2-1	TGTGCCAGCAGCCAAGAGCTGGGCGGGAATGGTGAGCAGTTCTTC	CASSQELGGNGEQFF
-	TRBD2	TRBV11-2	TRBJ2-1	TGTGCCAGCAGCTTAGTCCTAGCGGGACACAATGAGCAGTTCTTC	CASSLVLAGHNEQFF
once	TRBD1	TRBV6-6	TRBJ2-3	TGTGCCAGCAGTCCCAAGACAGGGTGGGACACAGATACGCAGTATTTT	CASSPKTGWDTDTQYF
-	TRBD2	TRBV10-3	TRBJ2-1	TGTGCCATCAGTGAGCCAATAGCGGGAGAAGTAGATGAGCAGTTCTTC	CAISEPIAGEVDEQFF
-	TRBD1	TRBV19	TRBJ2-7	TGTGCCAGTAGTATGGAGACAGGGGTTTCCTACGAGCAGTACTTC	CASSMETGVSYEQYF
-	TRBD1	TRBV28	TRBJ1-2	TGTGCCAGCAGTAACTGGACAGGGGTGGCCGGTGGCTACACCTTC	CASSNWTGVAGGYTF
-	-	TRBV14	TRBJ2-7	TGTGCCAGCAGCCTTCGAGCAGGGGCGTCAACCTACGAGCAGTACTTC	CASSLRAGASTYEQYF
-	TRBD1	TRBV2	TRBJ2-1	TGTGCCAGCAGTGGGGGGACAGGGTATCGGCGGAGTTCCTACAATGAGCAGTTCTTC	CASSGGTGYRRSSYNEQFF
-	-	TRBV27	TRBJ1-3	TGTGCCAGCAGTTTAACCGGGATCGGAAACACCATATATTTT	CASSLTGIGNTIYF